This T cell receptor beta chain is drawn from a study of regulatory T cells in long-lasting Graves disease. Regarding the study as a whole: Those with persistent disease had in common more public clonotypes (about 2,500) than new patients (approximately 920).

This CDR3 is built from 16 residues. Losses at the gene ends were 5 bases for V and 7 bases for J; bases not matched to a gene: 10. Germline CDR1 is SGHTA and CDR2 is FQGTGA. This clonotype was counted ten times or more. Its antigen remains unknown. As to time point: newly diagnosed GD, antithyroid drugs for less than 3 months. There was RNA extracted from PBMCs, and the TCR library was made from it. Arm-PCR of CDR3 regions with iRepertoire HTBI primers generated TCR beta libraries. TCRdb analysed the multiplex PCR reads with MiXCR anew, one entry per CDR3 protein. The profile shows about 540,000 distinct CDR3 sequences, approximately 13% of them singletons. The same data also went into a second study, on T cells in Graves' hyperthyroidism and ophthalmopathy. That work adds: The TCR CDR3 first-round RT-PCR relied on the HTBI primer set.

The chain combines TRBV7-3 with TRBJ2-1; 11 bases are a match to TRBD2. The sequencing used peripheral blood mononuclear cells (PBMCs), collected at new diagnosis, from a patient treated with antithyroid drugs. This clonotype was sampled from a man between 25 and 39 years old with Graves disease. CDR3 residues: CASSLYSGRAGNEQFF. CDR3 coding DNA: TGTGCCAGCAGCCTTTATAGCGGGAGGGCCGGGAATGAGCAGTTCTTC. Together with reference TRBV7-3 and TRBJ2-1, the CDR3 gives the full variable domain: GAGVSQTPSNKVTEKGKYVELRCDPISGHTALYWYRQSLGQGPEFLIYFQGTGAADDSGLPNDRFFAVRPEGSVSTLKIQRTERGDSAVYLCASSLYSGRAGNEQFFGPGTRLTVL.